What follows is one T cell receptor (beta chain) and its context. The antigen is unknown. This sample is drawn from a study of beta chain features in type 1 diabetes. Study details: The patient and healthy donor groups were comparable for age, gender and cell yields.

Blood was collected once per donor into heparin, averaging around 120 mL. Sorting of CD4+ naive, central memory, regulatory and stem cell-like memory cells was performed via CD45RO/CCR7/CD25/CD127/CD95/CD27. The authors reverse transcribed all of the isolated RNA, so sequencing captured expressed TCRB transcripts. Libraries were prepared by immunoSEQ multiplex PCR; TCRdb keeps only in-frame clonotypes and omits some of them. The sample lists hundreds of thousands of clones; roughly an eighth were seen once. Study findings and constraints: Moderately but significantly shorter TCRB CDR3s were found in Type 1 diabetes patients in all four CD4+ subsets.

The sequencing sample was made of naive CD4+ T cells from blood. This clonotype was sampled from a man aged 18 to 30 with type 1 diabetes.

The CDR3, as DNA: TGCGCCAGCAGCCGTGACGGGACACTCACTTATGGCTACACCTTC. Translated, it gives CASSRDGTLTYGYTF. This chain links TRBV5-1 with TRBJ1-2, with D possibly being TRBD1 (6 bases). CDR3 length: 15 residues. V lost 4 bases, J lost 5 bases, and 18 bases lay in between. Per germline, CDR1 SGHRS and CDR2 YFSETQ.